Sequencing of this T cell receptor (beta chain) was carried out in a study of blood T cell repertoires in COVID-19. Authors' methods: From reference gene primer amplification, estimates of nucleated cell counts were derived. The method was immunoSEQ multiplex PCR; TCRdb's version includes in-frame clones alone and lacks a portion of them. That table is the source of V, J and clone size, and D and trimming were worked out from the DNA. The data hold about 140,000 clones, with roughly 86% observed a single time. The CDR3 is made up of 13 amino acids. The V gene lost 8 bases and the J gene lost 2 bases, with 7 bases spanning the gap. The germline V gene encodes CDR1 WSHSY and CDR2 SAAADI. Participants came from about two dozen US areas, aged roughly 18 to 89 years.

The receptor was isolated from a woman aged 50 to 65 with acute COVID-19. The sample consisted of PBMCs or T cells enriched from blood (not recorded which). V gene TRBV10-2 combines with J gene TRBJ2-6, with D hard to call. The chain's CDR3 is CASHPAGANVLTF. DNA for the CDR3: TGCGCCAGCCATCCGGCTGGGGCCAACGTCCTGACTTTC.